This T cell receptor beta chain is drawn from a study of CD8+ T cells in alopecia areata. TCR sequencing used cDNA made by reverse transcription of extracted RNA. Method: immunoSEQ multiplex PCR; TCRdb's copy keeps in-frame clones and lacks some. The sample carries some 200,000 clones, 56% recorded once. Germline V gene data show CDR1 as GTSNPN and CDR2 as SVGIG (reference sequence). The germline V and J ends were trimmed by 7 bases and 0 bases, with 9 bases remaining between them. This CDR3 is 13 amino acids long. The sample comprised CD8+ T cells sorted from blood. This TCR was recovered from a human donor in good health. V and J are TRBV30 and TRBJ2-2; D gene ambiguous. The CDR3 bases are TGTGCCTCCAGTGGCGCGAACACCGGGGAGCTGTTTTTT. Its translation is CASSGANTGELFF.